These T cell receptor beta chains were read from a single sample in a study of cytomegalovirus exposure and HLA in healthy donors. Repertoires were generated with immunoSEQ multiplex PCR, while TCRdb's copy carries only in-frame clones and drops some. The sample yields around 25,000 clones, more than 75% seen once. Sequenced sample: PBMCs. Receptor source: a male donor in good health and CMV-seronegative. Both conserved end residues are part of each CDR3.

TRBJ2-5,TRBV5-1,CASTRAGSETQYF
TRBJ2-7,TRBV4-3,CASSQDSLAGNSYEQYF
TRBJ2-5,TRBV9,CASSFSGGIQETQYF
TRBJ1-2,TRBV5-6,CASNPGAGYGYTF
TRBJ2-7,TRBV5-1,CASSLTGGQYEQYF
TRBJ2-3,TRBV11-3,CASSPGQGVGGTDTQYF
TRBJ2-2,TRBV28,CASSPSDRSTGELFF
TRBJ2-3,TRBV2,CANTWGADTQYF
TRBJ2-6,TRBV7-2,CASSWGGSGANVLTF
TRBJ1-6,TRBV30,CAWSVTVYNSPLHF
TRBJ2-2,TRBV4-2,CASSQDYGVTGELFF
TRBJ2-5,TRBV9,CASSETSGGNQETQYF
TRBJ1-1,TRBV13,CASSSVLNTEAFF
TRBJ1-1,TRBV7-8,CASSYGAGGTEAFF
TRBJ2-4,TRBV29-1,CSVDSRLAKNIQYF
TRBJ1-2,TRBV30,CAWGLGQNIYGYTF
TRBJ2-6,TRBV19,CASSISSGANVLTF
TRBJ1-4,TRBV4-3,CASSQSAQGNEKLFF
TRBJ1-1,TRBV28,CASSTGTVEAFF
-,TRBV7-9,CASINSGGSPYEQYF
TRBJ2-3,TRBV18,CASFLGTGTDTQYF